The rows below give T cell receptor beta chains drawn from one sample of a study of cytomegalovirus exposure and HLA in healthy donors. TCRdb's table, derived via immunoSEQ multiplex PCR, lists solely in-frame clones and lacks some. In the table there are 150,000 to 250,000 clones, about 79% of which are singletons. The sample taken for sequencing was PBMCs. These receptors were taken from a boy younger than 10 in good health and CMV-seronegative. Both conserved end residues are part of each CDR3. A D gene is named only where the DNA matches it firmly. Size is omitted from some rows. Given values are once, few, many or a class for expanded clones.

>TRBV7-3|NA|TRBJ2-3|NA
CASSLNPSVPDTQYF
TGTGCCAGCAGCTTAAATCCTAGCGTACCAGATACGCAGTATTTT
>TRBV29-1|NA|TRBJ1-2|NA
CSASGNNYGYTF
TGCAGTGCCTCAGGAAATAACTATGGCTACACCTTC
>TRBV7-2|TRBD2|TRBJ2-5|NA
CASSLGASAGGKETQYF
TGTGCCAGCAGCTTAGGGGCCTCAGCGGGGGGGAAAGAGACCCAGTACTTC
>TRBV2|TRBD1|TRBJ1-1|NA
CASSKDRGRTEAFF
TGTGCCAGCAGCAAGGACAGGGGGCGGACTGAAGCTTTCTTT
>TRBV7-2|TRBD2|TRBJ2-6|NA
CASSLGLAGNSGANVLTF
TGTGCCAGCAGCTTAGGACTAGCGGGGAATTCTGGGGCCAACGTCCTGACTTTC
>TRBV5-1|TRBD2|TRBJ2-7|NA
CASSTGTSGGIYEQYF
TGCGCCAGCAGCACCGGGACTAGCGGGGGAATTTACGAGCAGTACTTC
>TRBV4-3|NA|TRBJ2-7|once
CASSQVGQGIYEQYF
TGCGCCAGCAGCCAAGTTGGGCAGGGGATCTACGAGCAGTACTTC
>TRBV4-1|NA|TRBJ2-7|few
CASSQVLRLETYEQYF
TGCGCCAGCAGCCAAGTACTACGTCTTGAGACCTACGAGCAGTACTTC
>TRBV7-6|TRBD1|TRBJ1-2|NA
CASSLGPLTGGGYGYTF
TGTGCCAGCAGCTTAGGTCCTCTGACAGGGGGCGGGTATGGCTACACCTTC
>TRBV6-1|NA|TRBJ2-7|once
CASSAPFPTYEQYF
TGTGCCAGCAGTGCCCCATTCCCAACCTACGAGCAGTACTTC
>TRBV2|NA|TRBJ1-2|few
CASSDSLGDHYGYTF
TGTGCCAGCAGTGATAGTCTAGGAGACCACTATGGCTACACCTTC
>TRBV7-6|TRBD1|TRBJ2-7|NA
CASSLRQGSEYGQYF
TGTGCCAGCAGCCTAAGACAGGGTTCAGAATACGGACAGTACTTC
>TRBV4-3|NA|TRBJ2-7|NA
CASSQEPRATYEQYF
TGCGCCAGCAGCCAAGAACCCAGGGCCACCTACGAGCAGTACTTC
>TRBV2|NA|TRBJ2-1|NA
CASSEEVAGIRNEQFF
TGTGCCAGCAGTGAAGAGGTCGCGGGGATAAGGAATGAGCAGTTCTTC
>TRBV7-3|TRBD1|TRBJ1-1|once
CASSSGQGEAFF
TGTGCCAGCAGCTCAGGACAGGGCGAGGCTTTCTTT
>TRBV10-3|TRBD2|TRBJ2-3|once
CAIRDSGTSREKSTDTQYF
TGTGCCATCAGGGATTCCGGGACTAGCCGAGAAAAAAGCACAGATACGCAGTATTTT
>TRBV6-5|NA|TRBJ1-1|few
CASSYTRRVNTEAFF
TGTGCCAGCAGTTACACCCGCAGGGTGAACACTGAAGCTTTCTTT
>TRBV30|NA|TRBJ1-6|few
CAWTGGWSLSSPLHF
TGTGCCTGGACCGGAGGTTGGTCACTGAGTTCACCCCTCCACTTT
>TRBV25-1|NA|TRBJ2-3|NA
CASSEGSVTDTQYF
TGTGCCAGCAGTGAAGGGAGTGTCACAGATACGCAGTATTTT
>TRBV2|TRBD2|TRBJ2-3|NA
CASSRRPLAGGFPDTQYF
TGTGCCAGCAGTCGAAGGCCACTAGCGGGGGGGTTTCCAGATACGCAGTATTTT
>TRBV19|TRBD1|TRBJ2-7|once
CASSISGTGSYEQYF
TGTGCCAGTAGTATATCTGGGACAGGCTCCTACGAGCAGTACTTC
>TRBV29-1|NA|TRBJ1-2|NA
CSGHKLTEYGYTF
TGCAGCGGGCACAAATTGACTGAATATGGCTACACCTTC
>TRBV27|NA|TRBJ2-2|NA
CASSLWAGAGGELFF
TGTGCCAGCAGTTTATGGGCGGGGGCGGGCGGGGAGCTGTTTTTT
>TRBV27|NA|TRBJ1-6|NA
CASSPFGISNSPLHF
TGTGCCAGCAGCCCCTTCGGTATATCTAATTCACCCCTCCACTTT
>TRBV4-3|NA|TRBJ1-6|NA
CASSQEAGLGGNSPLHF
TGCGCCAGCAGCCAAGAGGCAGGGCTCGGTGGTAATTCACCCCTCCACTTT
>TRBV19|NA|TRBJ2-7|NA
CASSMVGSTYEQYF
TGTGCCAGTAGTATGGTCGGGAGTACCTACGAGCAGTACTTC
>TRBV7-6|NA|TRBJ2-7|NA
CASSLNREGSPMDF
TGTGCCAGCAGCCTTAACAGGGAGGGGTCCCCCATGGACTTC
>TRBV4-1|TRBD1|TRBJ1-2|NA
CASSPGGANYGYTF
TGCGCCAGCAGCCCAGGGGGCGCGAACTATGGCTACACCTTC
>TRBV10-3|NA|TRBJ1-1|NA
CATKLEGRGEAAFF
TGTGCCACGAAGCTTGAGGGCAGGGGAGAAGCAGCTTTCTTT
>TRBV5-6|TRBD1|TRBJ1-1|once
CASSLLQGVATEAFF
TGTGCCAGCAGCCTCCTACAGGGGGTGGCCACTGAAGCTTTCTTT
>TRBV7-8|NA|TRBJ2-2|NA
CASSLVLGQYTGELFF
TGTGCCAGCAGCTTAGTCCTAGGACAGTACACCGGGGAGCTGTTTTTT
>TRBV7-2|TRBD2|TRBJ2-3|NA
CASSLSAGSSTDTQYF
TGTGCCAGCAGCTTATCAGCGGGGTCTAGCACAGATACGCAGTATTTT
>TRBV4-3|TRBD2|TRBJ2-1|NA
CASSQALAAPSYNEQFF
TGCGCCAGCAGCCAGGCCCTAGCGGCCCCCTCCTACAATGAGCAGTTCTTC
>TRBV6-4|NA|TRBJ1-5|NA
CASSSDGISRYSNQPQHF
TGTGCCAGCAGCTCGGACGGGATTTCACGATATAGCAATCAGCCCCAGCATTTT
>TRBV5-1|NA|TRBJ1-3|NA
CASSLDSSGNTIYF
TGCGCCAGCAGCTTGGACAGCTCTGGAAACACCATATATTTT
>TRBV23-1|NA|TRBJ1-2|NA
CASSRSMREGPGDGYTF
TGCGCCAGCAGTCGGTCGATGAGGGAGGGCCCAGGGGATGGCTACACCTTC
>TRBV6-6|NA|TRBJ1-2|NA
CASSRPGHDYGYTF
TGTGCCAGCAGTCGCCCGGGACATGACTATGGCTACACCTTC
>TRBV10-3|TRBD1|TRBJ2-7|NA
CAISQGTGVYEQYF
TGTGCCATCAGCCAGGGGACAGGGGTCTACGAGCAGTACTTC
>TRBV4-3|NA|TRBJ1-1|NA
CASSPEHGGDTEAFF
TGCGCCAGCAGCCCAGAGCACGGCGGGGACACTGAAGCTTTCTTT
>TRBV4-3|NA|TRBJ2-7|NA
CASSQEWEARTEQYF
TGCGCCAGCAGCCAAGAATGGGAGGCCCGTACGGAGCAGTACTTC
>TRBV7-2|NA|TRBJ2-1|few
CASSLPSRHEQFF
TGTGCCAGCAGCTTGCCTAGTCGCCATGAGCAGTTCTTC
>TRBV29-1|NA|TRBJ1-1|NA
CSVLGQRVNTEAFF
TGCAGCGTTCTCGGACAGCGAGTGAACACTGAAGCTTTCTTT